The rows below give T cell receptor beta chains drawn from one sample of a study of control samples from healthy donors and cancer patients. Assay: immunoSEQ multiplex PCR; the TCRdb copy retains only in-frame clones and omits some. This table holds around 130,000 clones, 70% to 90% found once. The specimen sequenced was blood. The receptors were gathered from a man between 50 and 59 years old in good health. Each CDR3 is given with its conserved first and last residue. The D gene is left open where the match is weak. The size entry is marked missing in some rows and otherwise reads once, few, many or a size class.

TRBV5-4	TRBD1	-	TRBJ1-3	CASSSGTGPGNTIYF	TGTGCCAGCAGCTCCGGGACAGGCCCTGGAAACACCATATATTTT
TRBV7-6	-	-	TRBJ2-1	CASSAYTGGVDEQFF	TGTGCCAGCTCAGCTTATACAGGCGGGGTGGATGAGCAGTTCTTC
TRBV5-6	-	once	TRBJ1-5	CASSLERDGQPQHF	TGTGCCAGCAGCTTGGAGAGGGACGGACAGCCCCAGCATTTT
TRBV7-3	TRBD2	-	TRBJ2-3	CASSLGLAADTQYF	TGTGCCAGCAGCCTCGGACTAGCGGCAGATACGCAGTATTTT
TRBV5-1	TRBD1	-	TRBJ2-3	CASSPHDRGWATDTQYF	TGCGCCAGCAGCCCACACGACAGGGGTTGGGCTACAGATACGCAGTATTTT
TRBV30	-	once	TRBJ1-1	CAWGNREAFF	TGTGCCTGGGGGAACCGTGAAGCTTTCTTT
TRBV25-1	-	-	TRBJ2-5	CASGRTSQETQYF	TGTGCCAGCGGTAGGACAAGCCAAGAGACCCAGTACTTC
TRBV7-6	TRBD1	-	TRBJ2-7	CASSLDDRGTYEQYF	TGTGCCAGCAGCTTAGACGACAGGGGGACTTACGAGCAGTACTTC
TRBV6-5	-	once	TRBJ2-2	CASEGGLLNTGELFF	TGTGCCAGCGAGGGGGGCCTATTAAACACCGGGGAGCTGTTTTTT
TRBV5-1	TRBD1	-	TRBJ2-2	CASKPGQTNTGELFF	TGCGCCAGCAAACCGGGACAGACGAACACCGGGGAGCTGTTTTTT
TRBV10-1	TRBD1	-	TRBJ1-1	CASSTNRGQAFF	TGCGCCAGCAGTACCAACAGGGGGCAAGCTTTCTTT